This T cell receptor (beta chain) came from a study of human T cells and chemical hapten exposure. TCRdb passed the RACE reads through MiXCR, listing each CDR3 protein once. The table records about 92,000 distinct CDR3 sequences, 8% to 10% of them present only once. CDR3 length: 12 residues. Between the trimmed V and J ends, which lost 2 bases and 9 bases, there was a span of 9 bases. Germline V lookup: CDR1 KGHSY, CDR2 FQNENV. This clonotype showed up many times. Time point of the sample: pre-sensitization, week 0. This sample's treatment: therapeutic diphenylcyclopropenone sensitization with weekly scalp DPC.

The material sequenced was whole blood, taken in connection with sensitization to the hapten diphenylcyclopropenone (DPC). The V call is TRBV16, the J call TRBJ2-3; D gene ambiguous. The origin of this receptor is a woman aged 40 to 50 with alopecia areata. Some clones in this sample may be carry-over from other donors' samples. The CDR3 bases are TGTGCCAGCAGCCAAGAACGGAACACGCAGTATTTT. The encoded protein is CASSQERNTQYF.